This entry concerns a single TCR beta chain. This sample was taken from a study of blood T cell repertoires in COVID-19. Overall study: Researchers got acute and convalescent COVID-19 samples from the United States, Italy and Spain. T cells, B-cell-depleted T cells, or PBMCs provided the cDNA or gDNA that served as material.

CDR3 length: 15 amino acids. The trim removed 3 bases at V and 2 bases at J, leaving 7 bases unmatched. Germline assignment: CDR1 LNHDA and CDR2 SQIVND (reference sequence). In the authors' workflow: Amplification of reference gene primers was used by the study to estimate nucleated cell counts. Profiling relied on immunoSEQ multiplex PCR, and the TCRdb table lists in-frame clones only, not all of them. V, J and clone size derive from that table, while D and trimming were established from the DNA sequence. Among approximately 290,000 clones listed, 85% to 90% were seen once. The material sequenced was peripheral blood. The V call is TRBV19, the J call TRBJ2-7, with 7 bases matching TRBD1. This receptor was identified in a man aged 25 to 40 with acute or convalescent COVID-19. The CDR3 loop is CASSMTAQGAYEQYF. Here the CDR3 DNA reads TGTGCCAGTAGTATGACGGCGCAGGGGGCCTACGAGCAGTACTTC.